This T cell receptor (beta chain) was observed in a study of T cell responses to AZD1222 COVID-19 vaccine. For the study at large: Timing groups of about 4 and about 12 weeks for second doses were pooled. The study's findings and limits: Rises in breadth and depth of Spike-specific TCRs came after two AZD1222 doses. Without day 14 samples, only post-peak T cell repertoires were studied.

A word on this clone: Its matching antigen is unknown.

V was clipped by 6 bases and J by 8 bases, with 14 bases between them. This CDR3 spans 13 amino acids. The germline V gene has CDR1 KGHSH and CDR2 LQKENI. Measured with immunoSEQ multiplex PCR; TCRdb has only the in-frame clones, and not every one. The sample lists 90,000 to 130,000 clones, approximately 86% occurring once. The chain combines TRBV18 with TRBJ2-1; D unclear. This receptor was taken from an adult in good health. Sample: peripheral blood, taken on day 0 of AZD1222 vaccination. The CDR3 nucleotides are TGTGCCAGCTCGCGAGGACCTGCAGATGAGCAGTTCTTC. Its translation is CASSRGPADEQFF.